A selection of T cell receptor beta chains follows, all from one sample in a study of PD-1 blockade in classical Hodgkin lymphoma. Sequenced by immunoSEQ multiplex PCR; TCRdb stores in-frame clones only, minus some. The table records about 44,000 clones, just over 65% of them present only once. The input for sequencing was peripheral blood mononuclear cells (PBMCs), taken before the fourth cycle of nivolumab. The receptors stem from a human donor with classical Hodgkin lymphoma. Both conserved end residues are part of each CDR3. Fields, in order: D gene, J gene, clone size, V gene, CDR3 protein, CDR3 DNA. The D gene is left open where the match is weak. Expanded clones are given a class, and other clones once, few, many or no size at all.

. | TRBJ2-5 | . | TRBV5-4 | CASSLFSQETQYF | TGTGCCAGCAGCTTGTTCAGCCAAGAGACCCAGTACTTC
TRBD1 | TRBJ2-7 | . | TRBV9 | CASSVALDRGLDEQYF | TGTGCCAGCAGCGTAGCCCTCGACAGGGGACTGGACGAGCAGTACTTC
. | TRBJ1-2 | . | TRBV5-6 | CASKLHYGYTF | TGTGCCAGCAAATTGCACTATGGCTACACCTTC
. | TRBJ1-2 | . | TRBV11-2 | CASSLGGVLYGYTF | TGTGCCAGCAGCTTAGGCGGTGTTCTCTATGGCTACACCTTC
TRBD1 | TRBJ1-1 | once | TRBV11-3 | CASSRRTGGEAFF | TGTGCCAGCAGCCGCCGGACAGGAGGGGAAGCTTTCTTT
. | TRBJ1-2 | . | TRBV30 | CAWSVNWGGSSGSPYGYTF | TGTGCCTGGAGTGTAAATTGGGGCGGCAGTTCGGGAAGTCCCTATGGCTACACCTTC
. | TRBJ2-3 | . | TRBV28 | CASSLEGGDTQYF | TGTGCCAGCAGCCTAGAGGGGGGAGATACGCAGTATTTT
. | TRBJ1-5 | . | TRBV2 | CASRLGARGKSNQPQHF | TGTGCCAGCAGGCTGGGGGCTAGAGGTAAAAGCAATCAGCCCCAGCATTTT
. | TRBJ2-2 | . | TRBV9 | CASSVQTTTGELFF | TGTGCCAGCAGCGTACAGACCACCACCGGGGAGCTGTTTTTT
. | TRBJ1-4 | . | TRBV2 | CASSGGGLFEKLFF | TGTGCCAGCAGTGGTGGGGGGCTGTTCGAAAAACTGTTTTTT
. | TRBJ1-4 | . | TRBV28 | CAITSATPNEKLFF | TGTGCCATCACATCAGCGACCCCTAATGAAAAACTGTTTTTT
. | TRBJ2-7 | . | TRBV19 | CASITGMGEQYF | TGTGCCAGTATTACAGGAATGGGAGAGCAGTACTTC
. | TRBJ2-7 | . | TRBV15 | CATSLFSYEQYF | TGTGCCACCAGCCTCTTCTCCTACGAGCAGTACTTC